The sequence of this T cell receptor (beta chain) was determined in a study of blood T cell repertoires in COVID-19. Study information: Both acute and convalescent COVID-19 samples were obtained from the United States, Italy and Spain. T cells, B-cell-depleted T cells, or PBMCs provided the cDNA or gDNA that served as material.

This clone was detected once. Between the trimmed V and J ends, which lost 0 bases and 0 bases, there was a span of 11 bases. Germline CDR1 and CDR2: SGHAT and FQNNGV. This CDR3 is built from 16 residues. The table came from immunoSEQ multiplex PCR; TCRdb's copy has only in-frame clones and leaves some out. The sample records about 54,000 clones, 83% being singletons. Sample: peripheral blood. V and J are TRBV11-2 and TRBJ1-2; no firm D call. The origin of this receptor is a woman aged 55-70 years with acute or convalescent COVID-19. CDR3 loop: CASSLDPGIANYGYTF. The CDR3 DNA sequence: TGTGCCAGCAGCTTAGATCCTGGTATAGCTAACTATGGCTACACCTTC.